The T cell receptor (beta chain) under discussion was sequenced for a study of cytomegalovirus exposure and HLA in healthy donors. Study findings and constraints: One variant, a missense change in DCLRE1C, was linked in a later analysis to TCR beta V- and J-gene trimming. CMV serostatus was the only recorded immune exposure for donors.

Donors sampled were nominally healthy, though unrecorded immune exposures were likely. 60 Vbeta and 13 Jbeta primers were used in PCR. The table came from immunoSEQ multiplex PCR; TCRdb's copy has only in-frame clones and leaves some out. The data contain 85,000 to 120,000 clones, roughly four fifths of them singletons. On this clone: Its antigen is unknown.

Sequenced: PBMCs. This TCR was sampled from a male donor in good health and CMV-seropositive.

The CDR3 nucleotides are TGTGCCAGCAGTTACGGGGCGACAGGACGTGCTTTCTTT. Amino acid sequence: CASSYGATGRAFF. The gene calls are TRBV6-5 and TRBJ1-1, with D tentatively TRBD1 (6 bases). The CDR3 totals 13 residues. V was cut by 2 bases and J by 11 bases, with 15 bases left in between. Germline lookup yields CDR1 MNHEY and CDR2 SVGAGI.